The 30 T cell receptor beta chains in this list originate from one sample, sequenced in a study of blood T cell repertoires in COVID-19. Profiled with immunoSEQ multiplex PCR; TCRdb holds only in-frame clones, not every one. Seen here are tens of thousands of clones, 65% to 90% observed once, and the top ten hold about 25%. Material for sequencing was peripheral blood. The receptors stem from a human donor in a cohort sampled during active COVID-19.

The genes are TRBV9 and TRBJ1-2; D remains unclear. V lost 0 bases to trimming and J lost 1 base, with 7 bases between them. From germline, CDR1 is SGDLS and CDR2 YYNGEE. CDR3 length equals 14 residues. As DNA, the CDR3 is TGTGCCAGCAGCGTAGGTCAAAATAACTATGGCTACACCTTC. Translated, it gives CASSVGQNNYGYTF.

The chain carries TRBV7-7 and TRBJ1-4, with D maybe TRBD1 (5 bases). V gave up 5 bases and J gave up 8 bases, with 18 bases separating them. The CDR3 length is 15 residues. The V gene's germline CDR1 is SSHAT and CDR2 FNYEAQ (reference sequence). CDR3 DNA sequence: TGTGCCAGCAGCGAGGGACTGGGCGTTAGGGAAAAACTGTTTTTT. It specifies CASSEGLGVREKLFF.

The chain joins TRBV11-3 to TRBJ2-3; 8 bases fit TRBD2. The CDR3 spans 15 residues. Trimming at V came to 5 bases and at J to 3 bases, leaving 7 bases not matched to a gene. The germline CDR1 and CDR2 sequences are SGHNT and YENEEA. The CDR3 spells CASSRDGGGTDTQYF. As DNA, the CDR3 is TGTGCCAGCAGCAGGGACGGGGGGGGTACAGATACGCAGTATTTT.

V and J are TRBV23-1 and TRBJ2-1; 8 bases map to TRBD2. TRBV23-1 qualifies as an ORF whose function is uncertain. V was clipped by 0 bases and J by 2 bases; unmatched bases: 6. The CDR3 consists of 17 residues. The CDR3 region has the DNA TGCGCCAGCAGTCAATCGGAGGGCGGGGGGCCCTACAATGAGCAGTTCTTC. Protein product: CASSQSEGGGPYNEQFF.

J is TRBJ2-7 and V is TRBV6-5; maybe TRBD1 (6 bases). CDR1 and CDR2 from the germline V gene are MNHEY and SVGAGI. CDR3 size: 12 residues. Trimming stripped 8 bases from V and 6 bases from J, with 14 bases between. CDR3 sequence reads: CASHYGGSEQYF. In nucleotides, the CDR3 is TGTGCCAGCCACTATGGGGGCTCCGAGCAGTACTTC.

This chain uses TRBV3-1 (or the pseudogene TRBV3-2) with TRBJ2-5; 8 nucleotides agree with TRBD1. This CDR3 has 14 residues. J was trimmed by 3 bases and V by 6 bases; bases with no gene match: 6. The germline V gene has CDR1 LGHDT and CDR2 YNNKEL (reference sequence). For the CDR3, the DNA is TGTGCCAGCAGGCCGGACAGGGCAAAAGAGACCCAGTACTTC. Translated: CASRPDRAKETQYF.

This clone was seen a handful of times. The V call is TRBV6-1, the J call TRBJ2-7; 9 bases fit TRBD1. The J segment lost 6 bases and the V segment lost 2 bases, leaving 8 bases of the junction unmatched. The CDR3 has 15 residues. Germline-derived CDR1 and CDR2 are MNHNS and SASEGT. Here the CDR3 reads CASSETLDRGVEQYF. CDR3 in DNA: TGTGCCAGCAGTGAAACCCTTGACAGGGGGGTCGAGCAGTACTTC.

This clone was counted only a few times. This chain joins TRBV29-1 and TRBJ2-7; TRBD2 aligns across 10 bases. From germline, CDR1 is SQVTM and CDR2 ANQGSEA. With V trimmed by 6 bases and J by 2 bases, 7 bases remained unmatched. The CDR3 runs 14 residues. The CDR3: CSVMRTSGAYEQYF. The CDR3 DNA is TGCAGCGTGATGCGGACTAGCGGAGCCTACGAGCAGTACTTC.

CDR3 sequence (DNA): TGTGCCAGCAGCCAGGCGGGAGCAGATACGCAGTATTTT. It specifies CASSQAGADTQYF. This rearrangement joins TRBV14 to TRBJ2-3; 7 nucleotides match TRBD2. The germline V gene has CDR1 SGHDN and CDR2 FVKESK. V lost 3 bases, J lost 4 bases, and 1 base stayed unmatched. CDR3 size: 13 residues.

This chain links TRBV5-4 with TRBJ1-6, with TRBD1 matching 10 bases. Germline V CDR1 and CDR2: SGHNT, YYREEE (reference sequence). The V gene end was trimmed by 4 bases and the J gene end by 0 bases; junction bases not matched to a gene: 7. CDR3 length: 18 residues. CDR3 protein: CASSPGQGESSYNSPLHF. The CDR3 DNA is TGTGCCAGCAGCCCCGGACAGGGGGAGAGCTCCTATAATTCACCCCTCCACTTT.

A few counts support this clone. The J gene is TRBJ2-7, the V gene TRBV20-1, with 10 bases aligning to TRBD1. V lost 3 bases, J lost 1 base, and 15 bases stayed unmatched. The CDR3 extends over 18 amino acids. Germline V gene data show CDR1 as DFQATT and CDR2 as SNEGSKA (reference sequence). The CDR3 bases are TGCAGTGCTAGTGATGAGACTTATCCGGGACAGGGGTCCTACGAGCAGTACTTC. Its translation is CSASDETYPGQGSYEQYF.

The V call is TRBV5-6, the J call TRBJ1-1; D may be TRBD1 (6 bases). CDR1 is SGHDT and CDR2 is YYEEEE in the germline V gene. The length of the CDR3 is 14 residues. V dropped 3 bases and J dropped 7 bases, with 16 bases sitting between them. CDR3 protein: CASSSWGNRDEAFF. The CDR3 DNA reads TGTGCCAGCAGCTCGTGGGGTAACAGGGATGAAGCTTTCTTT.

This chain joins TRBV25-1 and TRBJ1-4; 12 bases are a match to TRBD1. Per the germline V gene, CDR1 is MGHDK and CDR2 is SYGVNS. J lost 7 bases, V lost 5 bases, and 11 bases had no gene match. The CDR3 consists of 17 residues. The CDR3 DNA reads TGTGCCAGCAGTCAAGGGGGACAGGGGGCCCGCGGTGAAAAACTGTTTTTT. Translating gives CASSQGGQGARGEKLFF.

The J gene is TRBJ2-7, the V gene TRBV5-6, with 12 bases identical to TRBD1. Germline CDR1 reads SGHDT; CDR2 reads YYEEEE. V was pared by 2 bases and J by 7 bases, with 4 bases of the junction left unmatched. The CDR3 covers 14 residues. The CDR3 nucleotides are TGTGCCAGCAGCTTTGGGACAGGGGGCCAAGAGCAGTACTTC. Its translation: CASSFGTGGQEQYF. Looking up the rest from reference TRBV5-6 and TRBJ2-7 gives the full variable domain: DAGVTQSPTHLIKTRGQQVTLRCSPKSGHDTVSWYQQALGQGPQFIFQYYEEEERQRGNFPDRFSGHQFPNYSSELNVNALLLGDSALYLCASSFGTGGQEQYFGPGTRLTVT.

The gene calls are TRBV7-9 and TRBJ2-1, with D perhaps TRBD2 (6 bases). Germline V lookup: CDR1 SEHNR, CDR2 FQNEAQ (reference sequence). The CDR3 spans 12 residues. V was clipped by 1 base and J by 12 bases, with 10 bases between them. CDR3 sequence: CASSLGMGGQFF. The CDR3 region has the DNA TGTGCCAGCAGCTTAGGAATGGGGGGGCAGTTCTTC.

The genes are TRBV18 and TRBJ2-5, with 8 bases that match TRBD2. The ends lost 3 bases at V and 2 bases at J; junction bases unmatched: 5. CDR3 size: 15 residues. Germline V gene lookup returns CDR1 KGHSH and CDR2 LQKENI. The CDR3 sequence is CASSPSGDLQETQYF. Written as DNA, the CDR3 is TGTGCCAGCTCACCTAGCGGGGACTTACAAGAGACCCAGTACTTC.

This clone was detected once. V is TRBV11-2 and J is TRBJ1-2; the D gene is possibly TRBD1 (5 bases). Trimming pared 2 bases from V and 6 bases from J, leaving 10 bases between. The CDR3 loop spans 13 amino acids. Germline loops: CDR1 SGHAT, CDR2 FQNNGV. The CDR3 sequence is CASSLTDIDGYTF. CDR3 in DNA: TGTGCCAGCAGCTTAACGGACATCGATGGCTACACCTTC.

V and J are TRBV29-1 and TRBJ2-2; D not resolved. V was cut by 3 bases and J by 6 bases, with 2 bases left in between. CDR1 is SQVTM, CDR2 ANQGSEA, per germline. This CDR3 contains 10 residues. This CDR3 reads CSVDAGELFF. The CDR3 DNA reads as TGCAGCGTTGACGCCGGGGAGCTGTTTTTT.

J is TRBJ2-1 and V is TRBV11-3; 8 nucleotides line up with TRBD1. Germline V gives CDR1 SGHNT, CDR2 YENEEA. With 4 bases clipped from V and 3 bases from J, the junction kept 5 bases outside the gene matches. The CDR3 is made up of 15 amino acids. The CDR3 nucleotides read TGTGCCAGCAGCTCCCGGACAGGGTACTACAATGAGCAGTTCTTC. It codes for CASSSRTGYYNEQFF.

The rearrangement uses TRBV28 and TRBJ1-1; possible D gene TRBD1, 6 bases. With 3 bases removed from V and 5 bases from J, the gap between germline ends came to 10 bases. Per germline, CDR1 MDHEN and CDR2 SYDVKM. CDR3 length: 13 amino acids. The CDR3 sequence: CASSFLRGTEAFF. CDR3 nucleotide sequence: TGTGCCAGCAGTTTCCTCAGGGGAACTGAAGCTTTCTTT.

V is TRBV4-1 and J is TRBJ1-2, with 8 bases fitting TRBD1. J was trimmed by 0 bases and V by 4 bases; bases with no gene match: 7. This CDR3 region has 16 residues. CDR1 is MGHRA and CDR2 is YSYEKL in the germline V gene. The CDR3 DNA is TGCGCCAGCAGCCCACCAGACAGGGGAGCTAACTATGGCTACACCTTC. It translates to CASSPPDRGANYGYTF.

The chain links TRBV7-3 to TRBJ2-7, with TRBD1 matching 11 bases. This CDR3 is built from 14 residues. In germline, CDR1 is SGHTA, CDR2 FQGTGA. V lost 5 bases to trimming and J lost 5 bases; unmatched junction nucleotides: 5. Here the CDR3 DNA reads TGTGCCAGCAGCCCCGGGACAGGGGGTAACGAGCAGTACTTC. Its protein product is CASSPGTGGNEQYF.

V is TRBV27 and J is TRBJ2-1, with 8 bases matching TRBD2. The J segment lost 5 bases and the V segment lost 1 base, leaving 7 bases of the junction unmatched. CDR1 and CDR2 (germline): MNHEY, SMNVEV (reference sequence). The CDR3 consists of 16 residues. CDR3 bases: TGTGCCAGCAGTTTATTGAGAGCGGGAGATAACAATGAGCAGTTCTTC. Translated: CASSLLRAGDNNEQFF.

The V and J genes are TRBV4-1 and TRBJ2-5; a possible D gene is TRBD2 (6 bases). This CDR3 contains 15 residues. The V end was cut by 4 bases, the J end by 5 bases, with 17 bases between. From germline, CDR1 is MGHRA and CDR2 YSYEKL. This CDR3 is CASSPRDWLGETQYF. Here the CDR3 DNA reads TGCGCCAGCAGCCCCCGGGACTGGCTCGGGGAGACCCAGTACTTC.

The V and J genes are TRBV4-1 and TRBJ2-1; tentatively, D is TRBD1 (5 bases). Trimming took 2 bases from V and 5 from J, leaving 10 bases between them. CDR3 length: 14 residues. Looked up from germline, CDR1 is MGHRA and CDR2 is YSYEKL. The CDR3 DNA reads TGCGCCAGCAGCCAACTAGGGGCGGACAATGAGCAGTTCTTC. As protein: CASSQLGADNEQFF.

The table lists this clone with a few counts. The V and J genes are TRBV13 and TRBJ1-1; 7 positions agree with TRBD1. CDR3 length equals 14 residues. V gave up 5 bases and J gave up 5 bases; unmatched junction bases: 8. The V gene's germline CDR1 is PRHDT and CDR2 FYEKMQ (reference sequence). The CDR3, as DNA: TGTGCCAGCAGCAGACAGGGTCGAGGTACTGAAGCTTTCTTT. Translating it yields CASSRQGRGTEAFF.

This clone has more than one count but fewer than ten. The chain is built from TRBV21-1 and TRBJ2-5; TRBD1, as called in the table, went unchecked against the DNA. TRBV21-1 is marked as a pseudogene. This CDR3 is built from 15 residues. CDR3 nucleotide sequence: TGTGCCAGCAGCCCTCGAAAGGGGTGGCAAGAGACCCAGTACTTC. Translation gives CASSPRKGWQETQYF.

The chain has TRBV10-1 and TRBJ1-2; D ambiguous. The CDR3 is 13 amino acids. The germline V gene encodes CDR1 WNHNN and CDR2 SYGVQD (reference sequence). Trimming cost V 2 bases and J 9 bases, with 13 bases left between them. The CDR3 sequence is CASSEKASGRYTF. The CDR3 DNA reads as TGCGCCAGCAGTGAGAAGGCGAGTGGGCGCTACACCTTC.

V is TRBV4-1 and J is TRBJ1-5, with D possibly being TRBD1 (6 bases). V lost 4 bases and J lost 5, with 12 bases in between. Germline lookup yields CDR1 MGHRA and CDR2 YSYEKL. The CDR3 consists of 14 residues. The CDR3 reads CASSLRTADQPQHF. DNA for the CDR3: TGCGCCAGCAGCCTCAGGACAGCCGATCAGCCCCAGCATTTT.

The rearrangement joins TRBV3-1 (or the pseudogene TRBV3-2) to TRBJ1-1; a weak D match, TRBD1 (5 bases). V was trimmed by 1 base and J by 1 base, leaving 19 bases between them. The CDR3 consists of 18 residues. The germline V gene has CDR1 LGHDT and CDR2 YNNKEL (reference sequence). The CDR3 region has the DNA TGTGCCAGCAGCCAAGTGGCTTTCTTCAGGGAGGAGAACACTGAAGCTTTCTTT. Its translation: CASSQVAFFREENTEAFF.